This entry lists 2 T cell receptor beta chains sequenced from one sample in a study of blood T cell repertoires in COVID-19. TCRdb keeps only in-frame clones here, not all; method: immunoSEQ multiplex PCR. The sample records 230,000 or so clones, roughly nine tenths being singletons. Sample: peripheral blood. These TCRs come from a middle-aged man with active or convalescent COVID-19.

This sequence joins TRBV19 and TRBJ2-7, with 8 bases fitting TRBD1. Germline CDR1 is LNHDA and CDR2 is SQIVND (reference sequence). CDR3 length: 15 amino acids. Germline trimming cut 4 bases from V and 7 bases from J; bases unmatched to any gene: 12. This CDR3 reads CASSNRGTGLGEQYF. CDR3 bases: TGTGCCAGTAGTAACCGCGGGACAGGCCTGGGGGAGCAGTACTTC.

V gene TRBV4-1 combines with J gene TRBJ1-5, with D perhaps TRBD1 (5 bases). Trimming removed 4 bases at V and 6 bases at J, with 13 bases between. The germline V gene has CDR1 MGHRA and CDR2 YSYEKL. CDR3 length: 14 residues. The CDR3 region has the DNA TGCGCCAGCAGCCCCAGGGAGGGAAGTCAGCCCCAGCATTTT. Amino acid sequence: CASSPREGSQPQHF.